The present TCR beta chain was sequenced within a study of blood T cell repertoires in COVID-19. Overall study: Samples of COVID-19 (acute and convalescent) were obtained from the United States, Italy and Spain.

Original processing notes: Amplified reference gene primers provided the basis for estimating nucleated cell counts. Sequenced by immunoSEQ multiplex PCR; TCRdb stores in-frame clones only, minus some. The V and J calls and the clone size are those of that table, but D and trimming were determined from the DNA. The data hold tens of thousands of clones, with 65% to 90% observed a single time. Germline V gene sequence: CDR1 SGHRS, CDR2 YFSETQ. The CDR3 totals 18 residues. J gave up 0 bases and V 7 bases, and 17 bases lay outside the gene matches. This chain joins TRBV5-1 and TRBJ2-5; 8 nucleotides align to TRBD2. This TCR was sampled from a human donor in a cohort sampled during active COVID-19. Specimen: peripheral blood. CDR3 in DNA: TGCGCCAGCTCGGAACGCGCGGGGGGTTTCCGGTACCAAGAGACCCAGTACTTC. It yields the protein CASSERAGGFRYQETQYF.